This T cell receptor (beta chain) was found in a study of T cells after yellow fever vaccination. To note about this clonotype: Its target is unknown.

Notes on the study in general: A weaker secondary response peaked on day 5, the primary on day 15. Reappearance after the booster was observed for most primary-vaccination clones (around 96% CD4, almost 90% CD8).

TCRdb reprocessed the 5' RACE reads with MiXCR, giving one entry per CDR3 protein. The sample carries under 600,000 distinct CDR3 sequences, just over 20% recorded once. The CDR3 has 16 residues. Germline CDR1 is LGHNA and CDR2 is YSLEER. Trimming at V came to 5 bases and at J to 3 bases, leaving 7 bases not matched to a gene. This clonotype originated in a man aged 18 to 30 who received the YFV17D yellow fever vaccine. The chain joins TRBV4-3 to TRBJ1-6; 7 bases map to TRBD1. The sequencing used PBMCs, collected approximately 22 days after the first yellow fever vaccination. The CDR3 DNA is TGCGCCAGCAGCACAAGACAGGGCCACTATAATTCACCCCTCCACTTT. This encodes CASSTRQGHYNSPLHF.